This T cell receptor beta chain appears in the sequencing data of a study of blood T cell repertoires in COVID-19. Study-level information: The United States, Italy and Spain were the sources of the acute and convalescent COVID-19 samples.

Trimming took 7 bases from V and 2 from J, leaving 9 bases between them. The CDR3 consists of 11 residues. Germline CDR1 is SQVTM and CDR2 is ANQGSEA. TCRdb's table, derived via immunoSEQ multiplex PCR, lists solely in-frame clones and lacks some. The repertoire holds about 210,000 clones, with approximately 80% as singletons. This sequence was found in a woman aged 50 to 65 with acute COVID-19. The specimen was PBMCs or T cells enriched from blood (not recorded which). The chain uses TRBV29-1 and TRBJ2-7; maybe TRBD1 (6 bases). In DNA form, the CDR3 reads TGCAGCGGCGGACAGACCTACGAGCAGTACTTC. Amino acids: CSGGQTYEQYF.